Below are 14 T cell receptor beta chains sequenced from a single sample in a study of control samples from healthy donors and cancer patients. Measured with immunoSEQ multiplex PCR; TCRdb has only the in-frame clones, and not every one. The sample yields 85,000 to 90,000 clones, 85% seen once. The material sequenced was blood. The receptors come from a woman in her thirties or forties in good health.

This clone was seen a single time. The chain couples TRBV24-1 to TRBJ1-2; possible D gene TRBD1, 6 bases. The CDR3 is made up of 16 amino acids. V was shortened by 3 bases and J by 6 bases, with 19 bases between the two germline ends. Germline assignment: CDR1 KGHDR and CDR2 SFDVKD. DNA of the CDR3: TGTGCCACCAGTGATCAAACAACAGGGACCCTGGATGGCTACACCTTC. As protein: CATSDQTTGTLDGYTF.

The chain links TRBV7-2 to TRBJ1-2; perhaps TRBD1 as D (5 bases). Germline CDR1 and CDR2: SGHTA and FQGNSA. The CDR3 length is 16 residues. Between the trimmed V and J ends, which lost 5 bases and 4 bases, there was a span of 20 bases. CDR3 in amino acids: CASSPEGAGPSYGYTF. The DNA for the CDR3 is TGTGCCAGCAGCCCAGAAGGGGCAGGGCCGTCCTATGGCTACACCTTC.

The chain has TRBV7-2 and TRBJ1-4, with D hard to call. The CDR3 runs to 14 residues. The V and J ends lost 5 bases and 4 bases respectively, with 11 bases between them. Germline lookup yields CDR1 SGHTA and CDR2 FQGNSA. The CDR3 sequence: CASSPSYLNEKLFF. The CDR3 DNA follows: TGTGCCAGCAGCCCCAGTTATCTTAATGAAAAACTGTTTTTT.

The chain employs TRBV2 and TRBJ1-4; D is undetermined. V lost 8 bases and J lost 4, with 8 bases in between. The CDR3 is made up of 12 amino acids. Germline assignment: CDR1 SNHLY and CDR2 FYNNEI. In nucleotides, the CDR3 is TGTGCCAGCGTTAGGTTTAATGAAAAACTGTTTTTT. Translated, it gives CASVRFNEKLFF.

J is TRBJ1-1 and V is TRBV6-2 or TRBV6-3; D is uncertain. The germline V and J ends were trimmed by 5 bases and 7 bases, with 17 bases remaining between them. This CDR3 is 14 amino acids long. Germline V CDR1 and CDR2: MNHEY, SVGEGT. CDR3 in amino acids: CASSDTAVTIEAFF. CDR3 sequence (DNA): TGTGCCAGCAGTGACACGGCGGTAACCATTGAAGCTTTCTTT.

V usage is TRBV7-3 and J usage is TRBJ2-1; the match to TRBD2 covers 13 bases. The CDR3 covers 15 residues. Germline V gene data show CDR1 as SGHTA and CDR2 as FQGTGA. V gave up 4 bases and J gave up 12 bases; unmatched junction bases: 9. The CDR3 loop reads CASSSGLAGRGRQFF. The CDR3 region has the DNA TGTGCCAGCAGCTCGGGACTAGCGGGGCGGGGGCGGCAGTTCTTC.

J is TRBJ1-1 and V is TRBV24-1; D remains unclear. Germline V gives CDR1 KGHDR, CDR2 SFDVKD. CDR3 length equals 13 residues. V lost 5 bases, J lost 1 base, and 7 bases lay in between. The CDR3 nucleotides read TGTGCCACCAGTGGCCATCCGAACACTGAAGCTTTCTTT. Translation: CATSGHPNTEAFF.

The CDR3, as DNA: TGTGCCAGCAGCTTAGCGGGGACTAGCTTTTACAATGAGCAGTTCTTC. Residues: CASSLAGTSFYNEQFF. The chain joins TRBV7-2 to TRBJ2-1; 9 bases align to TRBD2. This CDR3 comprises 16 residues. The germline V gene has CDR1 SGHTA and CDR2 FQGNSA. Losses at the gene ends were 0 bases for V and 4 bases for J; bases not matched to a gene: 4.

J is TRBJ1-4 and V is TRBV5-1; D possibly corresponds to TRBD1 (5 bases). CDR1 is SGHRS and CDR2 is YFSETQ in the germline V gene. This CDR3 region has 13 residues. Deletions cut 5 bases from V and 5 bases from J, with 10 bases between. CDR3: CASRAGQNEKLFF. The CDR3 region has the DNA TGCGCCAGCAGAGCGGGGCAGAATGAAAAACTGTTTTTT.

The chain recombines TRBV4-1 with TRBJ2-7, with unresolved D. This CDR3 is built from 14 residues. V was pared by 1 base and J by 2 bases, with 9 bases between. CDR1 and CDR2 from the germline V gene are MGHRA and YSYEKL. The CDR3 DNA reads TGCGCCAGCAGCCAAGGTATGTCTACCTACGAGCAGTACTTC. Protein product: CASSQGMSTYEQYF.

V usage is TRBV27 and J usage is TRBJ1-3; D possibly corresponds to TRBD1 (6 bases). Looked up from germline, CDR1 is MNHEY and CDR2 is SMNVEV (reference sequence). This CDR3 spans 14 amino acids. V was cut by 2 bases and J by 2 bases, with 7 bases left in between. The CDR3 reads CASSLGGPGNTIYF. CDR3 sequence (DNA): TGTGCCAGCAGTTTAGGGGGGCCTGGAAACACCATATATTTT.

The genes are TRBV21-1 and TRBJ1-1; the table's D call, TRBD1, was not checked against the DNA. TRBV21-1 is marked as a pseudogene. This CDR3 has 18 residues. DNA of the CDR3: TGTGCCAGCAACGTTGGACAGGGGGTCTTAGGACCTCTCGCTGAAGCTTTCTTT. This translates into CASNVGQGVLGPLAEAFF.

About this clone: Other nucleotide sequences from this sample produce the same CDR3. This chain links TRBV18 with TRBJ1-4, with 10 bases lining up with TRBD1. Trimming took 1 base from V and 5 from J; bases not matched to a gene: 1. Germline assignment: CDR1 KGHSH and CDR2 LQKENI. CDR3 length: 15 residues. DNA for the CDR3: TGTGCCAGCTCACCACTGGGACAGGGGAATGAAAAACTGTTTTTT. This translates into CASSPLGQGNEKLFF. Supplemented by reference TRBV18 and TRBJ1-4, the full variable domain reads NAGVMQNPRHLVRRRGQEARLRCSPMKGHSHVYWYRQLPEEGLKFMVYLQKENIIDESGMPKERFSAEFPKEGPSILRIQQVVRGDSAAYFCASSPLGQGNEKLFFGSGTQLSVL.

The chain links TRBV7-2 to TRBJ2-1, with 9 nucleotides matching TRBD2. The CDR3 has 15 residues. The junction had 3 bases not matched to a gene; V was cut back by 0 bases and J by 6 bases. Germline-derived CDR1 and CDR2 are SGHTA and FQGNSA. The CDR3: CASSLAGGRGNEQFF. The CDR3 nucleotides read TGTGCCAGCAGCTTAGCGGGCGGGAGGGGCAATGAGCAGTTCTTC.